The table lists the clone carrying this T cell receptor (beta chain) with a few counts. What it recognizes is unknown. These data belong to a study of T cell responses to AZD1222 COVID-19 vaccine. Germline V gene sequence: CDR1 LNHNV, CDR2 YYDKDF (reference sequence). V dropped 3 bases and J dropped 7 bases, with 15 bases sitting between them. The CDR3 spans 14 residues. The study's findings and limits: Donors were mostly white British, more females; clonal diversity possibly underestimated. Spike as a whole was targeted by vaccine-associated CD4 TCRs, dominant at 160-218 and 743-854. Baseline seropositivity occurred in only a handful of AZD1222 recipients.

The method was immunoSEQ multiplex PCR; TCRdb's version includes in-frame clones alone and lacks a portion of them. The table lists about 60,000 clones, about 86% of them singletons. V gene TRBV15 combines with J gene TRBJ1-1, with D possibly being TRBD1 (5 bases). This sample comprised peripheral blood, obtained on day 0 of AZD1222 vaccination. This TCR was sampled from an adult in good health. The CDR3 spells CATSRILTVDEAFF. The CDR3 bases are TGTGCCACCAGCAGGATCCTGACAGTTGATGAAGCTTTCTTT.